This is a list of T cell receptor beta chains from one sample in a study of blood T cell repertoires in COVID-19. The repertoire was sequenced with immunoSEQ multiplex PCR; TCRdb's copy has only in-frame clones and lacks some. The profile covers about 160,000 clones, with more than 75% appearing a single time and over 15% taken by the ten largest. The sample was peripheral blood. These receptors came from a man in his 60s with active or convalescent COVID-19. The conserved cysteine and the conserved F or W are not part of the CDR3 here. Each record gives: J gene, V gene, CDR3 protein.

TRBJ1-2,TRBV6-6,ASSYSGGYNYGYT
TRBJ2-3,TRBV4-1,ASSQPAGGSTDTQY
TRBJ1-2,TRBV27,ASSFISPGGLYGYT
TRBJ1-2,TRBV19,ASSISDLQGSGSYGYT
TRBJ1-5,TRBV10-3,AISSGDGNQPQH
TRBJ2-5,TRBV29-1,SVWIQGAETQY
TRBJ2-7,TRBV5-1,ASSLAGTRDYEQY
TRBJ1-3,TRBV7-7,ASSLDRGQSSGNTIY
TRBJ2-1,TRBV27,ASSYSRVEQF
TRBJ2-5,TRBV7-8,ASSLVGQGEETQY
TRBJ2-1,TRBV11-2,ASSLSVAGTSF
TRBJ2-7,TRBV18,ASSRATGSYEQY
TRBJ1-1,TRBV6-5,AHRGLVNTEAF
TRBJ2-3,TRBV28,ASSLASGSYSTDTQY
TRBJ2-1,TRBV19,ASIGEVYNEQF
TRBJ2-5,TRBV6-6,ASSYGQGVETQY
TRBJ2-7,TRBV6-5,ASKRQGYEQY
TRBJ2-3,TRBV6-1,ASSDGLAGTDTQY
TRBJ2-1,TRBV7-2,ASGKGRENEQF
TRBJ1-4,TRBV18,ASSPRQGLTNEKLF